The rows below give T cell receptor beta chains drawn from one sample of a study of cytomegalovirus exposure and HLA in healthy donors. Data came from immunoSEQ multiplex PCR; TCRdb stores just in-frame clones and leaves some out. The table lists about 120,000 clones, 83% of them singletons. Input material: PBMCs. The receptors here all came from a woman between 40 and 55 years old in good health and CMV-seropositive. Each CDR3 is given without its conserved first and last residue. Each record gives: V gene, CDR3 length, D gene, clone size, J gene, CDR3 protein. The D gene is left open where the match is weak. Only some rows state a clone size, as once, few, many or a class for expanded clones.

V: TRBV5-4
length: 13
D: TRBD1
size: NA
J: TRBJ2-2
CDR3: ASSSGTGNTGELF

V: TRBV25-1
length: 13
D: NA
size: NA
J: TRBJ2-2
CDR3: ASTTGSGDTGELF

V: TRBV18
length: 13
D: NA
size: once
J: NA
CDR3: ASSPYSDSSYEQY

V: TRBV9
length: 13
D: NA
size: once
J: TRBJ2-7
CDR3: ASSVDSGSSYEQY

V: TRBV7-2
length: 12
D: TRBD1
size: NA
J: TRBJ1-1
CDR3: ASSRDRAETEAF

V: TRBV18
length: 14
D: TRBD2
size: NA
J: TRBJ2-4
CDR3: ASSPGTSGSMYIQY

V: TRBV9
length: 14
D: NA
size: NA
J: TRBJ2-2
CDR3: ASSVVEGADTGELF

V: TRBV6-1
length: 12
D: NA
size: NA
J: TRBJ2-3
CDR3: ANSSGSSTDTQY

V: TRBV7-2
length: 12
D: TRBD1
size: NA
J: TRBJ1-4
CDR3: ASRNTGGEEKLF

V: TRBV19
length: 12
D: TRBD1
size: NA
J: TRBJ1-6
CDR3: ASGTGLYNSPLH

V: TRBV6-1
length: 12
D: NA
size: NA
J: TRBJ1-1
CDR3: ASSEPQGGTEAF

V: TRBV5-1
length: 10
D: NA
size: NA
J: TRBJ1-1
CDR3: ASRVGDTEAF

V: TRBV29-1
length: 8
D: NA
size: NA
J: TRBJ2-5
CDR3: SVSVETQY

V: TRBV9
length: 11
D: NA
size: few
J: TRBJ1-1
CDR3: ASSREGDTEAF

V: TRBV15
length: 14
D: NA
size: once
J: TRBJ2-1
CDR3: ATSRDGGGAGNEQF

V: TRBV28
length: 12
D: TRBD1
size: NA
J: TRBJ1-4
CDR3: ASRTGQDNEKLF

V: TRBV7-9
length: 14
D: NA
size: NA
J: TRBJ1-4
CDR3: SSSSPKQATNEKLF

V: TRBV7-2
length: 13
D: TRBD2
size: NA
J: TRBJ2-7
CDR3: ASSFQAGVFYEQY

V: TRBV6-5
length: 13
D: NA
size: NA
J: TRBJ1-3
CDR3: ASSYGLHSGNTIY

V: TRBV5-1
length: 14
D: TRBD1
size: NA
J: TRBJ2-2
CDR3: ASSQDRVENTGELF

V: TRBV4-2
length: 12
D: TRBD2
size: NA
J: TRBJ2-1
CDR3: ASSRREGVDEQF

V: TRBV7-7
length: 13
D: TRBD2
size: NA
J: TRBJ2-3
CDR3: ASSLDGRPEDTQY

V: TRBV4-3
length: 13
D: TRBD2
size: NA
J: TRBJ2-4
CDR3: ASSQLGGALNIQY

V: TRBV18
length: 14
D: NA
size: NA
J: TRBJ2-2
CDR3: ASSPARTENTGELF

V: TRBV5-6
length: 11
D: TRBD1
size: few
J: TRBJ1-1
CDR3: ASSLQGVTEAF

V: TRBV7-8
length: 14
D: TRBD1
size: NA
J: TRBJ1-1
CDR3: ASSLEVTGWLSEAF

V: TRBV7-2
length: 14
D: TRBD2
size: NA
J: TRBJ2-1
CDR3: ASSVSGGSSYNEQF

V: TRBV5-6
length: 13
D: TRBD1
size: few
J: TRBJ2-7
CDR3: ASGRDRAFVNEQY

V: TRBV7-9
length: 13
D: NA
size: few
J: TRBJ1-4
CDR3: ASSLAQGTYEKLF